The 8 T cell receptor beta chains presented below share a single source sample, sequenced in a study of cytomegalovirus exposure and HLA in healthy donors. With 60 Vbeta and 13 Jbeta primers, the PCR was carried out. Method: immunoSEQ multiplex PCR; TCRdb's copy keeps in-frame clones and lacks some. Of about 200,000 clones detected, roughly 73% appear once; the ten largest clones hold 2% to 2.5%. Sequences were obtained from PBMCs. The receptor set was obtained from a young woman in good health and CMV-seropositive.

The chain links TRBV29-1 to TRBJ2-3, with 7 bases fitting TRBD1. Trimming at V came to 5 bases and at J to 2 bases, leaving 10 bases not matched to a gene. CDR1 and CDR2 (germline): SQVTM, ANQGSEA. The CDR3 loop spans 15 amino acids. The CDR3 is CSVPLTGIYTDTQYF. The DNA of the CDR3 is TGCAGCGTTCCGCTGACAGGGATTTACACAGATACGCAGTATTTT.

J is TRBJ2-2 and V is TRBV19; D remains unclear. This CDR3 is 14 amino acids long. The V end lost 3 bases, the J end lost 2 bases, and 7 bases lay between the germline ends. Germline V gene data show CDR1 as LNHDA and CDR2 as SQIVND (reference sequence). As DNA, the CDR3 is TGTGCCAGTAGTATCCACATCAACACCGGGGAGCTGTTTTTT. The encoded protein is CASSIHINTGELFF. Supplemented by reference TRBV19 and TRBJ2-2, the full variable domain reads DGGITQSPKYLFRKEGQNVTLSCEQNLNHDAMYWYRQDPGQGLRLIYYSQIVNDFQKGDIAEGYSVSREKKESFPLTVTSAQKNPTAFYLCASSIHINTGELFFGEGSRLTVL.

The chain is built from TRBV15 and TRBJ2-7; 8 nucleotides align to TRBD1. Germline V lookup: CDR1 LNHNV, CDR2 YYDKDF (reference sequence). This CDR3 contains 14 residues. With V trimmed by 1 base and J by 2 bases, 1 base remained unmatched. The CDR3 region is CATSRGTGPYEQYF. Written as DNA, the CDR3 is TGTGCCACCAGCAGAGGGACAGGGCCCTACGAGCAGTACTTC.

The J gene is TRBJ2-7, the V gene TRBV11-2, with D perhaps TRBD2 (5 bases). V shed 8 bases and J shed 0 bases, with 14 bases lying between them. Germline values: CDR1 SGHAT, CDR2 FQNNGV. The CDR3 has 14 residues. The CDR3 loop reads CASGRTFPSYEQYF. The CDR3 DNA is TGTGCCAGCGGTAGGACTTTCCCCTCCTACGAGCAGTACTTC.

This clone showed up just a few times. J is TRBJ2-4 and V is TRBV7-2, with TRBD1 identical over 7 bases. CDR1 is SGHTA, CDR2 FQGNSA, per germline. With V trimmed by 4 bases and J by 0 bases, 9 bases remained unmatched. This CDR3 contains 17 residues. CDR3 in amino acids: CASSYRTGPIAKNIQYF. In nucleotides, the CDR3 is TGTGCCAGCAGCTATAGGACAGGACCGATAGCCAAAAACATTCAGTACTTC.

J is TRBJ1-2 and V is TRBV18; 9 bases align to TRBD1. The CDR3 covers 14 residues. V gave up 5 bases and J gave up 2 bases; unmatched junction bases: 3. Germline lookup yields CDR1 KGHSH and CDR2 LQKENI. The CDR3 protein is CASSADRGNYGYTF. The CDR3 DNA follows: TGTGCCAGCTCAGCCGACAGGGGGAACTATGGCTACACCTTC.

The chain recombines TRBV7-2 with TRBJ1-1; D is perhaps TRBD1 (6 bases). This CDR3 is 15 amino acids long. Germline V lookup: CDR1 SGHTA, CDR2 FQGNSA. V lost 5 bases, J lost 4 bases, and 17 bases lay in between. CDR3 sequence (DNA): TGTGCCAGCAGCGGACCGCCCAGGGGTGCCACTGAAGCTTTCTTT. It is translated as CASSGPPRGATEAFF.

The V gene is TRBV28, the J gene TRBJ1-1; TRBD1 matches 8 bases. Germline values: CDR1 MDHEN, CDR2 SYDVKM. The CDR3 totals 16 residues. Trimming removed 4 bases from V and 3 bases from J; junction bases left unmatched: 10. CDR3: CASSSPRTGFDTEAFF. CDR3 DNA sequence: TGTGCCAGCAGTTCTCCCAGGACAGGGTTCGACACTGAAGCTTTCTTT.